This T cell receptor beta chain was sequenced in a study of regulatory T cells in long-lasting Graves disease. Documented time point: newly diagnosed GD, antithyroid drugs for less than 3 months. PBMC-extracted RNA yielded the TCR library. Relying on iRepertoire HTBI primers and Arm-PCR of CDR3 regions, the team built TCR beta libraries. TCRdb analysed the multiplex PCR reads with MiXCR anew, one entry per CDR3 protein. The sample yields around 420,000 distinct CDR3 sequences, around 16% seen once. This clonotype has at least ten counts. Sample: peripheral blood mononuclear cells (PBMCs), taken at new diagnosis, from a patient treated with antithyroid drugs. The source of this sequence is a female donor with Graves disease.

The CDR3 loop is CASSGTGNSPLHF. The CDR3 DNA reads TGTGCCAGCAGCGGGACAGGGAATTCACCCCTCCACTTT. This sequence joins TRBV14 and TRBJ1-6; 9 bases map to TRBD1. This CDR3 region has 13 residues. The V segment lost 5 bases and the J segment 7 bases; nucleotides outside the gene matches: 0. The germline CDR1 and CDR2 sequences are SGHDN and FVKESK.